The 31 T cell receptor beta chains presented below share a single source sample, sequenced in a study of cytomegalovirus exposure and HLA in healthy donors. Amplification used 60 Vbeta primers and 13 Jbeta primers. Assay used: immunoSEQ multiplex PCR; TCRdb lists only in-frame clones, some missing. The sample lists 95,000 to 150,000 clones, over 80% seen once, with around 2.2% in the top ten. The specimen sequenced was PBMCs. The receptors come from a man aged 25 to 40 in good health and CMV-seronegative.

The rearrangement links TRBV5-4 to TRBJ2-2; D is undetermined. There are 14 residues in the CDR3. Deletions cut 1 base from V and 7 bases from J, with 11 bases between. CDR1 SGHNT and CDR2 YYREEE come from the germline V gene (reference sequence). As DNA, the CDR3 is TGTGCCAGCAGCTTGTTCGGAGTGCACGGGGAGCTGTTTTTT. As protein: CASSLFGVHGELFF.

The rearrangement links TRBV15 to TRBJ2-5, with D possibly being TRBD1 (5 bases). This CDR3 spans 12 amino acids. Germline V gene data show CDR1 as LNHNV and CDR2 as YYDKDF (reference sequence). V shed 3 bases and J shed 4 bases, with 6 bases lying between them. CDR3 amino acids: CATSSQGETQYF. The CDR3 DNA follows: TGTGCCACCAGCAGTCAGGGAGAGACCCAGTACTTC.

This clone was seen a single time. CDR3 protein: CASSQVARGNYGYTF. The CDR3 DNA reads TGCGCCAGCAGCCAAGTTGCCAGGGGGAACTATGGCTACACCTTC. The rearrangement uses TRBV4-3 and TRBJ1-2; TRBD1 aligns across 7 bases. The CDR3 has 15 amino acids. The germline gives CDR1 LGHNA, CDR2 YSLEER. With V trimmed by 1 base and J by 2 bases, 4 bases remained unmatched.

The CDR3 bases are TGCGCCAGCAGCCTGGTGGGCAGGGACTACGAGCAGTACTTC. As protein: CASSLVGRDYEQYF. This chain connects TRBV4-1 to TRBJ2-7; perhaps TRBD1 as D (5 bases). The CDR3 is made up of 14 amino acids. Trimming took 4 bases from V and 3 from J, leaving 13 bases between them. CDR1 and CDR2 (germline): MGHRA, YSYEKL.

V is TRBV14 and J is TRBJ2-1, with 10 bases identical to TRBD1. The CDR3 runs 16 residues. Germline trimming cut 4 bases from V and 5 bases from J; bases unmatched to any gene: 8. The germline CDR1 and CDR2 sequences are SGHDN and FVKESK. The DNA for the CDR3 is TGTGCCAGCAGCCTGCACTCGGGACAGGGGAACAATGAGCAGTTCTTC. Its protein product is CASSLHSGQGNNEQFF.

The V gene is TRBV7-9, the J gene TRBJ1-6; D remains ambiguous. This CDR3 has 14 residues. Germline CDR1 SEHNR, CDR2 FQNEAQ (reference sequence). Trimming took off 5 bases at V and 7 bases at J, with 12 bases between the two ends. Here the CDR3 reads CASSLDTKNSPLHF. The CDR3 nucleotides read TGTGCCAGCAGCCTCGACACGAAAAATTCACCCCTCCACTTT.

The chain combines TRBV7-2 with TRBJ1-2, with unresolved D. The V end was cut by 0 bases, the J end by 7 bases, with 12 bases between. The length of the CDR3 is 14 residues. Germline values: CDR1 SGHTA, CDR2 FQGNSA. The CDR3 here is CASSLALAGSGYTF. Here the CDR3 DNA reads TGTGCCAGCAGCTTAGCACTGGCAGGCAGTGGCTACACCTTC.

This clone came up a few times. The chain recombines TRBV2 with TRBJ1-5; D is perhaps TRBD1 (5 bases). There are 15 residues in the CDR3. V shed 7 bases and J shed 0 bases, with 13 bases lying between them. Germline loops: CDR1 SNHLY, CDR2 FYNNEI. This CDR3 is CASIETEYSNQPQHF. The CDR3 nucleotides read TGTGCCAGCATTGAGACAGAGTATAGCAATCAGCCCCAGCATTTT. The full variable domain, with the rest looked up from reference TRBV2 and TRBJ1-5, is EPEVTQTPSHQVTQMGQEVILRCVPISNHLYFYWYRQILGQKVEFLVSFYNNEISEKSEIFDDQFSVERPDGSNFTLKIRSTKLEDSAMYFCASIETEYSNQPQHFGDGTRLSIL.

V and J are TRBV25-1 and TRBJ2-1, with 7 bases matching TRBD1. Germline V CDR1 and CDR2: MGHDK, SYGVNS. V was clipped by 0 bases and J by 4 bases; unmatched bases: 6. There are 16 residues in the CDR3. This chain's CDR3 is CASSEYLGTVYNEQFF. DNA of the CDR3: TGTGCCAGCAGTGAATATCTCGGGACAGTATACAATGAGCAGTTCTTC.

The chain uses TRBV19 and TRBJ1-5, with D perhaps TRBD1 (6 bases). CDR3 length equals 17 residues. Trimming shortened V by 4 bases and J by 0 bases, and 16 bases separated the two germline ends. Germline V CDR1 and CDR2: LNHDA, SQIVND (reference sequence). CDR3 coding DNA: TGTGCCAGTAGTAAAGGGGGTGGGGGCTATAGCAATCAGCCCCAGCATTTT. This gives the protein CASSKGGGGYSNQPQHF.

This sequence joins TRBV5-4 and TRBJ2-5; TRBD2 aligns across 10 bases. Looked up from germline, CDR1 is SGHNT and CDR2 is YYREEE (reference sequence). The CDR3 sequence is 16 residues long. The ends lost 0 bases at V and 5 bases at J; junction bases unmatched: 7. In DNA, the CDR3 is TGTGCCAGCAGCTTGGAAGGACTAGCGGTTTGGGAGACCCAGTACTTC. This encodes CASSLEGLAVWETQYF.

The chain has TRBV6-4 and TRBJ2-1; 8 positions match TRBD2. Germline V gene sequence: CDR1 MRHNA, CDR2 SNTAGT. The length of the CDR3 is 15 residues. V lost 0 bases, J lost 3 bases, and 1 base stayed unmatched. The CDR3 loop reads CASSDSGGGYNEQFF. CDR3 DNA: TGTGCCAGCAGTGACTCCGGGGGGGGCTACAATGAGCAGTTCTTC.

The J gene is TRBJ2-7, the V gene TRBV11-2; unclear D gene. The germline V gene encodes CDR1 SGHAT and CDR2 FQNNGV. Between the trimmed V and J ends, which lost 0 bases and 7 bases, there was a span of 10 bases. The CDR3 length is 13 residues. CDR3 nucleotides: TGTGCCAGCAGCTTAGACCCCGCCAGGGAGCAGTACTTC. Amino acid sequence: CASSLDPAREQYF.

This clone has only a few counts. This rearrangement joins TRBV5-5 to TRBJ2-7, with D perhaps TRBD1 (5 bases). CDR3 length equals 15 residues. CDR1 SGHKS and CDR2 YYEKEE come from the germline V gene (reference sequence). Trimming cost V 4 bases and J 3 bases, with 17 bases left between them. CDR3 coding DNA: TGTGCCAGCAGCAGTAGCCAGGGCCGGTACTACGAGCAGTACTTC. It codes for CASSSSQGRYYEQYF.

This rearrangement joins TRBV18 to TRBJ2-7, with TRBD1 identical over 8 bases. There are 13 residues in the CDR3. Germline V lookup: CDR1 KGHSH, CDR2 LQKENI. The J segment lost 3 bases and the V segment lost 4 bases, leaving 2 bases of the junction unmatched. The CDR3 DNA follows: TGTGCCAGCTCACTCGGACAGGGCTACGAGCAGTACTTC. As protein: CASSLGQGYEQYF.

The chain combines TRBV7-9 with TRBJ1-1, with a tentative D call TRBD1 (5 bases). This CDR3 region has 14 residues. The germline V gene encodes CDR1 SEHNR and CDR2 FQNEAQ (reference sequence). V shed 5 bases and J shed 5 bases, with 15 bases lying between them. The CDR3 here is CASSPGRGRTEAFF. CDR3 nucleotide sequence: TGTGCCAGCAGCCCGGGGAGGGGAAGGACTGAAGCTTTCTTT.

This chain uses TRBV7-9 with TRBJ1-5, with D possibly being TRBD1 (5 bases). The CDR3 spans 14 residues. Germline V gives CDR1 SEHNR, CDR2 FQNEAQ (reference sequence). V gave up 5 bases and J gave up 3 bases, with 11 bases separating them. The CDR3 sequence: CASSPAGYNQPQHF. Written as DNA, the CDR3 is TGTGCCAGCAGCCCGGCAGGGTACAATCAGCCCCAGCATTTT.

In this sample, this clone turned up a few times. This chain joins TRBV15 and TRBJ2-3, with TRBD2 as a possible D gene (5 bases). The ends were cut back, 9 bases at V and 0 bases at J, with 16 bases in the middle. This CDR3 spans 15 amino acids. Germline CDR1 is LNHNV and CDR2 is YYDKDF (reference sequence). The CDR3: CATRGGSLSTDTQYF. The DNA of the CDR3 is TGTGCCACTAGAGGAGGATCCCTTAGCACAGATACGCAGTATTTT.

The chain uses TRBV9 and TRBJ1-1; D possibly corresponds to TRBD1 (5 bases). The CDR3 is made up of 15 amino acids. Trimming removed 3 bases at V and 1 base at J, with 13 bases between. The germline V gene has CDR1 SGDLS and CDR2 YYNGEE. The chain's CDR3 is CASSAHPTANTEAFF. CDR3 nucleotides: TGTGCCAGCAGCGCACATCCGACAGCGAACACTGAAGCTTTCTTT.

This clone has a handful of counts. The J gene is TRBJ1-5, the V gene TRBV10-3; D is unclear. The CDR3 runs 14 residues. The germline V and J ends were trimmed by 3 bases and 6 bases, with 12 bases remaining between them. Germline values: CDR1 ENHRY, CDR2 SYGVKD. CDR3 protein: CAISDGGPPQPQHF. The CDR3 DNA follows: TGTGCCATCAGTGACGGCGGCCCCCCTCAGCCCCAGCATTTT.

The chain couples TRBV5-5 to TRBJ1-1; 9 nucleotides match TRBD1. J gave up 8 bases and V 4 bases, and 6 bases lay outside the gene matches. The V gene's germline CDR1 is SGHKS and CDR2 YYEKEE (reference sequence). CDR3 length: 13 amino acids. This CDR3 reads CASSPTGGREAFF. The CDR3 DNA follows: TGTGCCAGCAGCCCCACAGGGGGCCGGGAAGCTTTCTTT. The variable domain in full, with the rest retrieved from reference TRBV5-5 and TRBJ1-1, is DAGVTQSPTHLIKTRGQQVTLRCSPISGHKSVSWYQQVLGQGPQFIFQYYEKEERGRGNFPDRFSARQFPNYSSELNVNALLLGDSALYLCASSPTGGREAFFGQGTRLTVV.

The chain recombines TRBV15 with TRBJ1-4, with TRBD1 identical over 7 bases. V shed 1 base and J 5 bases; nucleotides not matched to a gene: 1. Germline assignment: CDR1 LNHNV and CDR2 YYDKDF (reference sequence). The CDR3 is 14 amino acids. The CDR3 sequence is CATSRGTGNEKLFF. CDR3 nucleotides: TGTGCCACCAGCAGAGGGACAGGCAATGAAAAACTGTTTTTT.

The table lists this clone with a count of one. Here the CDR3 DNA reads TGTGCCAGCAGTACGCGACAGGGAGGCCACGAGCAGTACTTC. It is translated as CASSTRQGGHEQYF. The rearrangement joins TRBV2 to TRBJ2-7; possible D gene TRBD1, 7 bases. V lost 5 bases to trimming and J lost 5 bases, with 16 bases between them. The CDR3 runs 14 residues. CDR1 and CDR2 (germline): SNHLY, FYNNEI.

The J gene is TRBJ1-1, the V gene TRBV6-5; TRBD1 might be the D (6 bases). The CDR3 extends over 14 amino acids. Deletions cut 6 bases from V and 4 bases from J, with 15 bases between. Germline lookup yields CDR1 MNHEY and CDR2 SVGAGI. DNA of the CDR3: TGTGCCAGCAGGCCAAACAGGGTAGGCACTGAAGCTTTCTTT. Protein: CASRPNRVGTEAFF.

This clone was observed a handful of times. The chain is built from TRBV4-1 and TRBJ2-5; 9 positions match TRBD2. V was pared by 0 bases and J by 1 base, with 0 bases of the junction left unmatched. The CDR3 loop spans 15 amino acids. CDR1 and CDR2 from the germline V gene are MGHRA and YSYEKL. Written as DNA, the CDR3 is TGCGCCAGCAGCCAAGAGCGGGGGGGCCAAGAGACCCAGTACTTC. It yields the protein CASSQERGGQETQYF.

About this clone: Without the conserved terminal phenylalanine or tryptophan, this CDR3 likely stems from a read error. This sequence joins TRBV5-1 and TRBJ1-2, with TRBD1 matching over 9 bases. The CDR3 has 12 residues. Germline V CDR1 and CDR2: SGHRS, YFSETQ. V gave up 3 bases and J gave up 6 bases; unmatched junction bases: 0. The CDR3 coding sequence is TGCGCCAGCAGCTGGGACAGGGATGGCTACACCCTC. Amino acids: CASSWDRDGYTL.

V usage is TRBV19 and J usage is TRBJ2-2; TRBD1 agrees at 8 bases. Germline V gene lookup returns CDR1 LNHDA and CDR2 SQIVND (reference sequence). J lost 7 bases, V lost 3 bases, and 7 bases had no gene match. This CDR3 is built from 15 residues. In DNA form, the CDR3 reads TGTGCCAGTAGTATTCCCAGGGGGCAAGGCGGGGAGCTGTTTTTT. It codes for CASSIPRGQGGELFF.

CDR3 in amino acids: CASSSPDGTGNTEAFF. DNA of the CDR3: TGTGCCAGCAGTTCCCCTGACGGGACAGGGAACACTGAAGCTTTCTTT. The V and J genes are TRBV6-6 and TRBJ1-1; 8 bases are shared with TRBD1. Trimming took 4 bases from V and 1 from J; bases not matched to a gene: 8. Germline CDR1 is MNHNY and CDR2 is SVGAGI (reference sequence). CDR3 length equals 16 residues.

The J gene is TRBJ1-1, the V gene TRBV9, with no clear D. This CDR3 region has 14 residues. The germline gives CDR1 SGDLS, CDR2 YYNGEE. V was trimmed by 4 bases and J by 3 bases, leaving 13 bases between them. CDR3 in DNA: TGTGCCAGCAGCCCAACCTTCGGGGACACTGAAGCTTTCTTT. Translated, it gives CASSPTFGDTEAFF.

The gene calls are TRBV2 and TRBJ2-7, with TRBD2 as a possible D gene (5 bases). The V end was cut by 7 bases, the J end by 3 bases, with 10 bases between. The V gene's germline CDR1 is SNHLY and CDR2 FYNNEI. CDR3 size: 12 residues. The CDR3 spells CASKGAYYEQYF. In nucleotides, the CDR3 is TGTGCCAGCAAGGGAGCCTACTACGAGCAGTACTTC. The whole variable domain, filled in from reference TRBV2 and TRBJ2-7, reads EPEVTQTPSHQVTQMGQEVILRCVPISNHLYFYWYRQILGQKVEFLVSFYNNEISEKSEIFDDQFSVERPDGSNFTLKIRSTKLEDSAMYFCASKGAYYEQYFGPGTRLTVT.

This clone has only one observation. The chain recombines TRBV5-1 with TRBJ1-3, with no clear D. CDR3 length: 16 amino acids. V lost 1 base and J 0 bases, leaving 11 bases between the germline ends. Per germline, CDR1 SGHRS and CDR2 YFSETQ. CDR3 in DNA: TGCGCCAGCAGCTTGCTAGGTTTTGCCTCTGGAAACACCATATATTTT. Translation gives CASSLLGFASGNTIYF.